What follows are 17 T cell receptor beta chains derived from one specimen sequenced in a study of control samples from healthy donors and cancer patients. The repertoire was sequenced with immunoSEQ multiplex PCR; TCRdb's copy has only in-frame clones and lacks some. The table records some 150,000 clones, about 89% of them present only once. Sequencing was performed on blood. These TCRs come from a man aged 18 to 35 in good health.

CDR3 protein: CASSQTGGRMEAFF. The CDR3 DNA follows: TGTGCCAGCAGCCAGACAGGGGGCAGGATGGAAGCTTTCTTT. The chain uses TRBV3-1 (or the pseudogene TRBV3-2) and TRBJ1-1, with 10 bases matching TRBD1. Unmatched junction bases numbered 6, after V lost 3 bases and J lost 8 bases. The germline CDR1 and CDR2 sequences are LGHDT and YNNKEL (reference sequence). CDR3 length equals 14 residues.

In its sample, this clone was seen once. J is TRBJ1-1 and V is TRBV3-1 (or the pseudogene TRBV3-2); tentatively, D is TRBD1 (5 bases). V was cut by 0 bases and J by 3 bases, with 14 bases left in between. CDR3 length equals 16 residues. CDR1 is LGHDT, CDR2 YNNKEL, per germline (reference sequence). The CDR3 DNA is TGTGCCAGCAGCCAAGATCAGACCCGGGGGGACACTGAAGCTTTCTTT. Translating gives CASSQDQTRGDTEAFF.

The J gene is TRBJ2-1, the V gene TRBV6-2 or TRBV6-3; D gene unclear. Trimming cost V 6 bases and J 7 bases, with 13 bases left between them. This CDR3 is 13 amino acids long. Germline CDR1 is MNHEY and CDR2 is SVGEGT. The CDR3 here is CASSSGLENEQFF. CDR3 DNA: TGTGCCAGCAGCTCTGGGCTAGAGAATGAGCAGTTCTTC.

The chain is built from TRBV6-1 and TRBJ2-7; tentatively, D is TRBD1 (6 bases). V was clipped by 3 bases and J by 0 bases, with 18 bases between them. The CDR3 is 17 residues long. Germline V gene data show CDR1 as MNHNS and CDR2 as SASEGT. The CDR3: CASSDTRGGYFSYEQYF. The CDR3 nucleotides read TGTGCCAGCAGTGATACCAGGGGCGGCTATTTCTCCTACGAGCAGTACTTC.

This clone was counted once. The J gene is TRBJ2-7, the V gene TRBV5-5, with TRBD2 as a possible D gene (5 bases). The CDR3 sequence is 14 residues long. The germline CDR1 and CDR2 sequences are SGHKS and YYEKEE (reference sequence). V was shortened by 2 bases and J by 0 bases, with 9 bases between the two germline ends. The CDR3 loop is CASSFGVSSYEQYF. CDR3 nucleotide sequence: TGTGCCAGCAGCTTCGGGGTGAGCTCCTACGAGCAGTACTTC.

This clone has just a few counts. The chain joins TRBV7-8 to TRBJ1-5, with 7 bases identical to TRBD1. V shed 4 bases, J shed 5 bases, and the junction held 8 bases outside the gene matches. Germline CDR1 and CDR2: SGHVS and FQNEAQ. This CDR3 has 15 residues. DNA for the CDR3: TGTGCCAGCAGCTCACAGGGGTTAACCGATCAGCCCCAGCATTTT. Translating gives CASSSQGLTDQPQHF.

This clone was observed a few times. The chain joins TRBV25-1 to TRBJ1-1; unclear D gene. CDR3 length: 13 amino acids. The V and J ends lost 8 bases and 4 bases respectively, with 14 bases between them. Germline V gene sequence: CDR1 MGHDK, CDR2 SYGVNS. CDR3 nucleotide sequence: TGTGCCAGCGCAGCCCCGTTTGGCACTGAAGCTTTCTTT. It yields the protein CASAAPFGTEAFF.

Points on this clone: At the DNA level, this CDR3 is encoded by other sequences in the same sample as well. The chain joins TRBV3-1 (or the pseudogene TRBV3-2) to TRBJ2-5, with D uncertain. The CDR3 extends over 12 amino acids. The germline V and J ends were trimmed by 1 base and 4 bases, with 4 bases remaining between them. Germline V gives CDR1 LGHDT, CDR2 YNNKEL (reference sequence). Here the CDR3 DNA reads TGTGCCAGCAGCCAAGTAAGAGAGACCCAGTACTTC. This encodes CASSQVRETQYF.

The genes are TRBV5-1 and TRBJ1-1; tentatively, D is TRBD1 (5 bases). Looked up from germline, CDR1 is SGHRS and CDR2 is YFSETQ. There are 15 residues in the CDR3. Deletions cut 5 bases from V and 4 bases from J, with 18 bases between. This CDR3 reads CASSLNQGLTTEAFF. The CDR3 DNA is TGCGCCAGCAGTCTGAATCAGGGTTTAACCACTGAAGCTTTCTTT.

J is TRBJ2-7 and V is TRBV7-2; possibly TRBD1 for D (5 bases). Germline CDR1 reads SGHTA; CDR2 reads FQGNSA. The CDR3 consists of 16 residues. Trimming pared 9 bases from V and 0 bases from J, leaving 21 bases between. In DNA, the CDR3 is TGTGCCAGGGGCGCCAGGGAAATCCTATTCTCCTACGAGCAGTACTTC. It specifies CARGAREILFSYEQYF.

The V call is TRBV7-3, the J call TRBJ2-1, with D perhaps matching TRBD1 or TRBD2 (5 bases each). Trimming cost V 4 bases and J 3 bases, with 22 bases left between them. The CDR3 length is 18 residues. Looked up from germline, CDR1 is SGHTA and CDR2 is FQGTGA. CDR3 in amino acids: CASSSLPPQRGGYNEQFF. The CDR3 DNA reads as TGTGCCAGCAGCTCCCTCCCCCCACAACGGGGCGGCTACAATGAGCAGTTCTTC.

The chain is built from TRBV4-1 and TRBJ2-3, with TRBD2 matching 9 bases. The junction had 10 bases not matched to a gene; V was cut back by 2 bases and J by 4 bases. The CDR3 extends over 17 amino acids. Germline-derived CDR1 and CDR2 are MGHRA and YSYEKL. The CDR3: CASSQRGGAPGADTQYF. CDR3 bases: TGCGCCAGCAGCCAACGCGGGGGGGCACCGGGAGCAGATACGCAGTATTTT.

The chain employs TRBV9 and TRBJ1-3; D remains ambiguous. This CDR3 comprises 16 residues. CDR1 is SGDLS, CDR2 YYNGEE, per germline. Trimming took off 0 bases at V and 0 bases at J, with 10 bases between the two ends. CDR3: CASSVAPVSSGNTIYF. The CDR3 DNA is TGTGCCAGCAGCGTAGCTCCAGTTAGCTCTGGAAACACCATATATTTT.

This chain connects TRBV5-1 to TRBJ2-7; the D gene is possibly TRBD2 (6 bases). The CDR3 is made up of 15 amino acids. V lost 1 base, J lost 6 bases, and 17 bases lay in between. CDR1 and CDR2 (germline): SGHRS, YFSETQ. The CDR3 DNA reads as TGCGCCAGCAGCTTGTCGGGACTGCCCACTCTCGAGCAGTACTTC. It translates to CASSLSGLPTLEQYF.

DNA for the CDR3: TGTGCCAGTAGTATATTCGTCGGGGAAAGAAGGGGCAATGAAAAACTGTTTTTT. This sequence encodes CASSIFVGERRGNEKLFF. The genes are TRBV19 and TRBJ1-4; D possibly corresponds to TRBD1 (5 bases). The V end was cut by 2 bases, the J end by 5 bases, with 21 bases between. The germline CDR1 and CDR2 sequences are LNHDA and SQIVND (reference sequence). CDR3 length: 18 residues.

V gene TRBV4-1 combines with J gene TRBJ2-7; 7 positions match TRBD2. The germline V gene has CDR1 MGHRA and CDR2 YSYEKL. The J segment lost 2 bases and the V segment lost 4 bases, leaving 8 bases of the junction unmatched. This CDR3 has 15 amino acids. DNA for the CDR3: TGCGCCAGCAGCCCGACGGCTAGCGGCACCTACGAGCAGTACTTC. This codes for CASSPTASGTYEQYF.

This clone came up once. The chain uses TRBV14 and TRBJ2-2, with D unresolved. Deletions cut 6 bases from V and 3 bases from J, with 11 bases between. The CDR3 totals 14 residues. CDR1 SGHDN and CDR2 FVKESK come from the germline V gene. For the CDR3, the DNA is TGTGCCAGCAGTCTCTACCACTACACCGGGGAGCTGTTTTTT. Its protein is CASSLYHYTGELFF.